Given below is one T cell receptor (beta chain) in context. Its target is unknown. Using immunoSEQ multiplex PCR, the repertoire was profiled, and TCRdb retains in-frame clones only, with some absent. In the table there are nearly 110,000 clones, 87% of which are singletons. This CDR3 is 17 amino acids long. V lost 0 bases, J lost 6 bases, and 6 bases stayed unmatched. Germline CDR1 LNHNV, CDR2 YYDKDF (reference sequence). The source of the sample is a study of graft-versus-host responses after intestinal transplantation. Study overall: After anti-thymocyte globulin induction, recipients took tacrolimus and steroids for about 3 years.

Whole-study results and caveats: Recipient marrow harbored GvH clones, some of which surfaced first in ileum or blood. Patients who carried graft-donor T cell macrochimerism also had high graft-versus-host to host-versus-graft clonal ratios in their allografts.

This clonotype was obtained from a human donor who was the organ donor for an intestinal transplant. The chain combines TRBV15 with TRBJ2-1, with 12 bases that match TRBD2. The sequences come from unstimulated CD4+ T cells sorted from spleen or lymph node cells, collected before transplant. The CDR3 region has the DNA TGTGCCACCAGCAGAGATGGGAGGACTAGCGGGGCCAATGAGCAGTTCTTC. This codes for CATSRDGRTSGANEQFF.